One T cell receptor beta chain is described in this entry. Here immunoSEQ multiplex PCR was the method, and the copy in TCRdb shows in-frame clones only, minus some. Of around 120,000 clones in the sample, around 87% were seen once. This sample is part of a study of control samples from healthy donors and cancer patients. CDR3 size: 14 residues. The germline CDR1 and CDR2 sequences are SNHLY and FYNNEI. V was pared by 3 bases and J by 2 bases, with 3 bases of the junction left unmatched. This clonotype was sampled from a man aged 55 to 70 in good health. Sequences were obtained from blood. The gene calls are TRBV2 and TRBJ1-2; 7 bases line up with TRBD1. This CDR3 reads CASSEDRPNYGYTF. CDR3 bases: TGTGCCAGCAGTGAGGACAGGCCCAACTATGGCTACACCTTC.